These 22 T cell receptor beta chains came from one sample sequenced in a study of T cells in Graves' hyperthyroidism and ophthalmopathy. There were TCR beta CDR3 regions amplified from RNA transcripts. RT-PCR in the first round (using the HTBI primer set) targeted the TCR CDR3. TCRdb passed the multiplex PCR reads through MiXCR, listing each CDR3 protein once. The table lists about 760,000 distinct CDR3 sequences, 30% to 40% of them singletons. Sequenced material: blood. The receptors were gathered from a woman aged 40 to 50 with Graves' hyperthyroidism.

The genes are TRBV29-1 and TRBJ1-3; D unclear. Per germline, CDR1 SQVTM and CDR2 ANQGSEA. The CDR3 totals 14 residues. For the CDR3, the DNA is TGCAGTTACTCGAGGGCAGGCTCTGGAAACACCATATATTTT. It translates to CSYSRAGSGNTIYF. Variable domain in full (rest from reference TRBV29-1 and TRBJ1-3): SAVISQKPSRDICQRGTSLTIQCQVDSQVTMMFWYRQQPGQSLTLIATANQGSEATYESGFVIDKFPISRPNLTFSTLTVSNMSPEDSSIYLCSYSRAGSGNTIYFGEGSWLTVV.

V is TRBV11-2 and J is TRBJ2-7, with 7 bases lining up with TRBD2. Germline values: CDR1 SGHAT, CDR2 FQNNGV. V lost 0 bases to trimming and J lost 2 bases; unmatched junction nucleotides: 10. The CDR3 consists of 17 residues. The CDR3, as DNA: TGTGCCAGCAGCTTAGAGTTGGGGCTAGCGGTCACCTACGAGCAGTACTTC. This sequence encodes CASSLELGLAVTYEQYF.

The V call is TRBV20-1, the J call TRBJ1-3, with 7 bases lining up with TRBD1. The germline V gene encodes CDR1 DFQATT and CDR2 SNEGSKA (reference sequence). The CDR3 spans 15 residues. J gave up 0 bases and V 1 base, and 3 bases lay outside the gene matches. The CDR3 DNA reads TGCAGTGCTAGAGGGGACAGTCCCTCTGGAAACACCATATATTTT. Encoded protein: CSARGDSPSGNTIYF.

This clonotype was observed at least ten times. The chain combines TRBV15 with TRBJ2-5; the match to TRBD2 covers 7 bases. This CDR3 region has 16 residues. Germline lookup yields CDR1 LNHNV and CDR2 YYDKDF (reference sequence). V trimming: 4 bases; J trimming: 3 bases; junction bases outside the gene matches: 11. The CDR3 coding sequence is TGTGCCACCAGCACCCGGGGGGTCAGGGCGGAAGAGACCCAGTACTTC. Its protein is CATSTRGVRAEETQYF.

This clonotype was observed a handful of times. This chain joins TRBV4-1 and TRBJ2-5, with unresolved D. The germline V gene encodes CDR1 MGHRA and CDR2 YSYEKL. The V end was cut by 2 bases, the J end by 3 bases, with 4 bases between. The CDR3 extends over 12 amino acids. Here the CDR3 DNA reads TGCGCCAGCAGCCAATTCGAAGAGACCCAGTACTTC. This sequence encodes CASSQFEETQYF.

This clonotype was detected once. A clone one base away is much larger, so this may be a read error. V is TRBV9 and J is TRBJ1-2; a weak D match, TRBD1 (6 bases). Trimming removed 1 base from V and 10 bases from J, with 17 bases in between. CDR3 length: 14 amino acids. CDR1 and CDR2 (germline): SGDLS, YYNGEE. The CDR3 reads CASSVRRDKGDYTF. The DNA for the CDR3 is TGTGCCAGCAGCGTACGCCGGGACAAAGGGGACTACACCTTC.

This clonotype appeared many times. The chain combines TRBV20-1 with TRBJ1-1; TRBD1 matches at 8 bases. The V segment lost 2 bases and the J segment 0 bases; nucleotides outside the gene matches: 5. The CDR3 totals 15 residues. The germline V gene encodes CDR1 DFQATT and CDR2 SNEGSKA (reference sequence). DNA for the CDR3: TGCAGTGCTAGACAGTACAGGGGGATGAACACTGAAGCTTTCTTT. Amino acid sequence: CSARQYRGMNTEAFF.

This chain uses TRBV7-6 with TRBJ1-5; D not resolved. The germline gives CDR1 SGHVS, CDR2 FNYEAQ. The CDR3 is 13 amino acids. Trimming cost V 2 bases and J 9 bases, with 11 bases left between them. CDR3: CASSLNHGRPQHF. The CDR3 DNA follows: TGTGCCAGCAGCTTAAATCATGGTAGGCCCCAGCATTTT.

This clonotype occurred a few times. CDR3 sequence: CASSSGNYNQPQHF. In DNA form, the CDR3 reads TGCGCCAGCAGCTCCGGAAACTACAATCAGCCCCAGCATTTT. The genes are TRBV5-1 and TRBJ1-5; D remains ambiguous. Germline CDR1 and CDR2: SGHRS and YFSETQ. Trimming removed 3 bases at V and 3 bases at J, with 10 bases between. The CDR3 covers 14 residues.

The sample holds many counts of this clonotype. The chain couples TRBV20-1 to TRBJ2-2; the match to TRBD1 covers 7 bases. CDR1 and CDR2 (germline): DFQATT, SNEGSKA (reference sequence). This CDR3 is 13 amino acids long. V lost 5 bases and J lost 6; bases outside the gene matches: 6. The CDR3 region is CSALRTGAGELFF. In nucleotides, the CDR3 is TGCAGTGCTTTACGAACAGGGGCCGGGGAGCTGTTTTTT.

Written as DNA, the CDR3 is TGTGCCAGCAGTTTCGGTCCGGGAGGGGAGGAGCAGTACTTC. As protein: CASSFGPGGEEQYF. The chain is built from TRBV6-5 and TRBJ2-7; 8 bases map to TRBD2. Per the germline V gene, CDR1 is MNHEY and CDR2 is SVGAGI. V gave up 4 bases and J gave up 7 bases; unmatched junction bases: 9. The CDR3 sequence is 14 residues long.

This clonotype showed up many times. This rearrangement joins TRBV9 to TRBJ2-2, with D unresolved. The CDR3 consists of 14 residues. In germline, CDR1 is SGDLS, CDR2 YYNGEE. Trimming shortened V by 3 bases and J by 6 bases, and 12 bases separated the two germline ends. Here the CDR3 reads CASSGGVSPGELFF. CDR3 DNA: TGTGCCAGCAGCGGTGGGGTCAGCCCCGGGGAGCTGTTTTTT.

This clonotype showed up just a few times. V is TRBV9 and J is TRBJ1-2; 7 positions agree with TRBD1. The germline CDR1 and CDR2 sequences are SGDLS and YYNGEE. V lost 0 bases, J lost 0 bases, and 11 bases stayed unmatched. The CDR3 is made up of 18 amino acids. CDR3 amino acids: CASSVDPRQGLTNYGYTF. Here the CDR3 DNA reads TGTGCCAGCAGCGTAGACCCGAGACAGGGACTAACTAACTATGGCTACACCTTC.

This clonotype was found a few times. The chain combines TRBV12-3 or TRBV12-4 with TRBJ2-7; D may correspond to TRBD1 or TRBD2 (6 bases each). The CDR3 length is 17 residues. The germline V and J ends were trimmed by 5 bases and 1 base, with 21 bases remaining between them. This CDR3 reads CASSPMVRGLSSYEQYF. CDR3 nucleotide sequence: TGTGCCAGCAGTCCTATGGTTCGGGGGCTATCATCCTACGAGCAGTACTTC.

This clonotype was detected ten times or more. The J gene is TRBJ1-1, the V gene TRBV20-1; weak D call: TRBD1 (6 bases). Germline V gene sequence: CDR1 DFQATT, CDR2 SNEGSKA (reference sequence). V lost 3 bases and J 1 base, leaving 12 bases between the germline ends. CDR3 length: 14 residues. In nucleotides, the CDR3 is TGCAGTGCTAGGGAGGGACACCCGAACACTGAAGCTTTCTTT. This codes for CSAREGHPNTEAFF.

This clonotype was seen a handful of times. This chain connects TRBV12-3 or TRBV12-4 to TRBJ1-6, with D possibly matching TRBD1 (5 bases). There are 16 residues in the CDR3. Deletions cut 5 bases from V and 11 bases from J, with 22 bases between. The CDR3 coding sequence is TGTGCCAGCAGTCGCCCCCAAACAGGACTTGAGGCACCCCTCCACTTT. Amino acids: CASSRPQTGLEAPLHF.

The chain couples TRBV9 to TRBJ1-2, with 8 bases fitting TRBD1. The CDR3 extends over 13 amino acids. CDR1 is SGDLS, CDR2 YYNGEE, per germline. Losses at the gene ends were 3 bases for V and 12 bases for J; bases not matched to a gene: 10. For the CDR3, the DNA is TGTGCCAGCAGCGAAGTACAGGGGGAAGGCCACACCTTC. Its translation: CASSEVQGEGHTF. The full variable domain, in which reference TRBV9 and TRBJ1-2 provide the parts outside the CDR3, is DSGVTQTPKHLITATGQRVTLRCSPRSGDLSVYWYQQSLDQGLQFLIQYYNGEERAKGNILERFSAQQFPDLHSELNLSSLELGDSALYFCASSEVQGEGHTFGSGTRLTVV.

Only a few counts were recorded for this clonotype. The chain is built from TRBV5-1 and TRBJ1-2; D is unresolved. V was trimmed by 1 base and J by 0 bases, leaving 7 bases between them. The CDR3 covers 14 residues. The germline V gene has CDR1 SGHRS and CDR2 YFSETQ. This CDR3 is CASSLSQANYGYTF. DNA of the CDR3: TGCGCCAGCAGCTTGAGCCAGGCTAACTATGGCTACACCTTC. The full variable domain, rest sourced from reference TRBV5-1 and TRBJ1-2, is KAGVTQTPRYLIKTRGQQVTLSCSPISGHRSVSWYQQTPGQGLQFLFEYFSETQRNKGNFPGRFSGRQFSNSRSEMNVSTLELGDSALYLCASSLSQANYGYTFGSGTRLTVV.

Points on this clonotype: A read error may explain this, as a much larger clone is one base away. This chain connects TRBV10-3 to TRBJ1-2; a weak D match, TRBD1 (5 bases). The length of the CDR3 is 20 residues. Germline CDR1 ENHRY, CDR2 SYGVKD. Trimming left V 1 base short and J 0 bases short, with 24 bases between. DNA of the CDR3: TGTGCCATCAGTGAGTTCGTTTGGGGCAGGCCTCAAAGGGCTAACTATGGCTACACCTTC. Translating it yields CAISEFVWGRPQRANYGYTF.

This clonotype was recorded many times. This chain links TRBV4-3 with TRBJ1-5; TRBD1 matches 9 bases. This CDR3 contains 18 residues. Germline trimming cut 0 bases from V and 4 bases from J; bases unmatched to any gene: 10. Germline V CDR1 and CDR2: LGHNA, YSLEER. CDR3 region: CASSQEFTGQGSNQPQHF. CDR3 nucleotides: TGCGCCAGCAGCCAAGAGTTTACGGGACAGGGCAGTAATCAGCCCCAGCATTTT.

This clonotype was picked up many times. The chain combines TRBV19 with TRBJ1-2, with a tentative D call TRBD1 (5 bases). The V end was cut by 5 bases, the J end by 7 bases, with 11 bases between. This CDR3 is 12 amino acids long. CDR1 and CDR2 (germline): LNHDA, SQIVND (reference sequence). CDR3 region: CASSQQDGGYTF. The CDR3 DNA reads TGTGCCAGTAGTCAACAGGACGGTGGCTACACCTTC. Full variable domain (remainder filled in from reference TRBV19 and TRBJ1-2): DGGITQSPKYLFRKEGQNVTLSCEQNLNHDAMYWYRQDPGQGLRLIYYSQIVNDFQKGDIAEGYSVSREKKESFPLTVTSAQKNPTAFYLCASSQQDGGYTFGSGTRLTVV.

This clonotype has just a few counts. The chain has TRBV4-3 and TRBJ1-1; no clear D. V lost 3 bases, J lost 1 base, and 9 bases lay in between. The CDR3 sequence is 14 residues long. CDR1 and CDR2 (germline): LGHNA, YSLEER. The CDR3 spells CASSQGSGNTEAFF. CDR3 DNA: TGCGCCAGCAGCCAGGGGTCGGGGAACACTGAAGCTTTCTTT.